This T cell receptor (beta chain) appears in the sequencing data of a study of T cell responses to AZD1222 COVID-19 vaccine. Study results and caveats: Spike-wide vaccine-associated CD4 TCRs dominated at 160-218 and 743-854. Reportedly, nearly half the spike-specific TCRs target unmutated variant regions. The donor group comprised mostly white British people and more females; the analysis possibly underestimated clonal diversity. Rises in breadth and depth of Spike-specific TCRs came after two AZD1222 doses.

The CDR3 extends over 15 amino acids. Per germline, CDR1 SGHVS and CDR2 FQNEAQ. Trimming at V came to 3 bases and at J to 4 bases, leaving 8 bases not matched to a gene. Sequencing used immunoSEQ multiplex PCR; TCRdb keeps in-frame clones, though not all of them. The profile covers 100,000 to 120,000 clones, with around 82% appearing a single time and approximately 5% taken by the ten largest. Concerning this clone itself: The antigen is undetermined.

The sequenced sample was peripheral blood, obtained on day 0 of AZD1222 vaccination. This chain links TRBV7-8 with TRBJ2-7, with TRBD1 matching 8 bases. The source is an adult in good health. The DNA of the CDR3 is TGTGCCAGCAGCTTGTCAGGGGGCAGTTTATACGAGCAGTACTTC. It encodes CASSLSGGSLYEQYF.